These 29 T cell receptor beta chains originate from one sample sequenced in a study of graft-versus-host responses after intestinal transplantation. Repertoires were generated with immunoSEQ multiplex PCR, while TCRdb's copy carries only in-frame clones and drops some. The table includes around 99,000 clones, about 93% detected once. These receptors are not linked to any known antigen. The sequencing here drew on unstimulated CD8+ T cells sorted from spleen or lymph node cells, taken before intestinal transplant. These receptors came from a human donor who received an intestinal transplant.

In its sample, this clone was seen once. The chain is built from TRBV7-2 and TRBJ1-6; the match to TRBD1 covers 9 bases. CDR3 size: 16 residues. Germline V lookup: CDR1 SGHTA, CDR2 FQGNSA. With V trimmed by 5 bases and J by 6 bases, 8 bases remained unmatched. The DNA of the CDR3 is TGTGCCAGCAGCCCGAAACCGGGACAGGGTAATTCACCCCTCCACTTT. As protein: CASSPKPGQGNSPLHF.

The rearrangement joins TRBV30 to TRBJ1-1; D remains unclear. This CDR3 spans 12 amino acids. The V and J ends lost 3 bases and 7 bases respectively, with 12 bases between them. The V gene's germline CDR1 is GTSNPN and CDR2 SVGIG (reference sequence). This CDR3 reads CAWSGGDIEAFF. For the CDR3, the DNA is TGTGCCTGGAGCGGCGGAGATATTGAAGCTTTCTTT.

This chain uses TRBV2 with TRBJ2-2; TRBD2 aligns across 7 bases. Losses at the gene ends were 1 base for V and 1 base for J; bases not matched to a gene: 9. The CDR3 length is 18 residues. Germline CDR1 reads SNHLY; CDR2 reads FYNNEI. The DNA of the CDR3 is TGTGCCAGCAGTGAAGACCCGACTAGCTCTTTGAACACCGGGGAGCTGTTTTTT. Translated, it gives CASSEDPTSSLNTGELFF.

The chain is built from TRBV10-3 and TRBJ2-2; 10 bases agree with TRBD1. With V trimmed by 3 bases and J by 5 bases, 9 bases remained unmatched. Germline V gene lookup returns CDR1 ENHRY and CDR2 SYGVKD. The CDR3 covers 17 residues. The CDR3 nucleotides are TGTGCCATCAGTGAACCCGGACAGGGGGGTTGGACCGGGGAGCTGTTTTTT. It codes for CAISEPGQGGWTGELFF.

The chain links TRBV27 to TRBJ1-1, with D unresolved. This CDR3 has 15 residues. V dropped 0 bases and J dropped 10 bases, with 18 bases sitting between them. The V gene's germline CDR1 is MNHEY and CDR2 SMNVEV (reference sequence). CDR3 sequence reads: CASSLSGPGMNGAFF. The CDR3 nucleotides read TGTGCCAGCAGTTTATCGGGCCCCGGGATGAACGGAGCTTTCTTT.

V is TRBV5-3 and J is TRBJ2-5; D is possibly TRBD1 (5 bases). TRBV5-3 is assigned to the ORF class and has an uncertain function. The V end lost 3 bases, the J end lost 2 bases, and 8 bases lay between the germline ends. The CDR3 covers 13 residues. The CDR3 DNA reads TGTGCCAGAAGCTCGACAGATCAAGAGACCCAGTACTTC. Its translation: CARSSTDQETQYF.

V is TRBV29-1 and J is TRBJ2-3; 8 bases align to TRBD1. Looked up from germline, CDR1 is SQVTM and CDR2 is ANQGSEA. After removal of 1 base from V and 3 bases from J, the junction contained 12 bases not matched to a gene. The CDR3 is made up of 17 amino acids. The CDR3 is CSVEGITRTGRTDTQYF. The DNA of the CDR3 is TGCAGCGTTGAAGGGATAACCAGGACAGGGAGGACAGATACGCAGTATTTT.

The chain links TRBV30 to TRBJ1-3; D may be TRBD1 (6 bases). This CDR3 is 14 amino acids long. Germline CDR1 reads GTSNPN; CDR2 reads SVGIG (reference sequence). This CDR3 is CAVGARVTGNTIYF. CDR3 DNA sequence: TGTGCAGTGGGGGCCCGAGTGACTGGAAACACCATATATTTT. Using reference TRBV30 and TRBJ1-3 for the parts outside the CDR3, the full variable domain is SQTIHQWPATLVQPVGSPLSLECTVEGTSNPNLYWYRQAAGRGLQLLFYSVGIGQISSEVPQNLSASRPQDRQFILSSKKLLLSDSGFYLCAVGARVTGNTIYFGEGSWLTVV.

The V call is TRBV18, the J call TRBJ2-7; 8 bases align to TRBD2. The CDR3 has 13 amino acids. The germline V gene encodes CDR1 KGHSH and CDR2 LQKENI. The ends lost 6 bases at V and 2 bases at J; junction bases unmatched: 3. The CDR3 reads CASSGGAAYEQYF. The DNA of the CDR3 is TGTGCCAGCTCCGGGGGGGCAGCCTACGAGCAGTACTTC.

The chain uses TRBV5-1 and TRBJ2-3, with TRBD1 identical over 9 bases. There are 15 residues in the CDR3. Germline lookup yields CDR1 SGHRS and CDR2 YFSETQ. After removal of 4 bases from V and 1 base from J, the junction contained 4 bases not matched to a gene. For the CDR3, the DNA is TGCGCCAGCAGCGGGGACAGGGTTGGCACAGATACGCAGTATTTT. Protein: CASSGDRVGTDTQYF.

This clone was recorded only once. This chain connects TRBV4-3 to TRBJ1-3; the D is unclear. V was cut by 0 bases and J by 5 bases, with 11 bases left in between. From germline, CDR1 is LGHNA and CDR2 YSLEER. The CDR3 runs 15 residues. The CDR3 DNA is TGCGCCAGCAGCCAAGATATTGGCCCGAGAAACACCATATATTTT. Translating gives CASSQDIGPRNTIYF.

This sequence joins TRBV11-3 and TRBJ1-1, with D uncertain. The germline V gene encodes CDR1 SGHNT and CDR2 YENEEA. CDR3 length: 15 amino acids. Trimming pared 7 bases from V and 1 base from J, leaving 16 bases between. CDR3 residues: CASNNRRVTNTEAFF. Here the CDR3 DNA reads TGTGCCAGCAATAATAGAAGAGTTACGAACACTGAAGCTTTCTTT. The variable domain in full, with the rest retrieved from reference TRBV11-3 and TRBJ1-1, is EAGVVQSPRYKIIEKKQPVAFWCNPISGHNTLYWYLQNLGQGPELLIRYENEEAVDDSQLPKDRFSAERLKGVDSTLKIQPAELGDSAVYLCASNNRRVTNTEAFFGQGTRLTVV.

The rearrangement uses TRBV2 and TRBJ1-1; 9 bases align to TRBD1. Germline CDR1 SNHLY, CDR2 FYNNEI. The trim removed 6 bases at V and 3 bases at J, leaving 11 bases unmatched. The CDR3 has 16 amino acids. The CDR3 region is CASRKTGTGRDTEAFF. CDR3 in DNA: TGTGCCAGCAGAAAGACCGGGACAGGGAGGGACACTGAAGCTTTCTTT.

The chain has TRBV29-1 and TRBJ1-2; D is unclear. CDR1 SQVTM and CDR2 ANQGSEA come from the germline V gene. Trimming stripped 1 base from V and 1 base from J, with 7 bases between. This CDR3 is built from 13 residues. CDR3 DNA: TGCAGCGTTGAAGCACGGAGTAACTATGGCTACACCTTC. Residues: CSVEARSNYGYTF.

This rearrangement joins TRBV30 to TRBJ2-3; 9 nucleotides agree with TRBD2. Trimming at V came to 6 bases and at J to 3 bases, leaving 7 bases not matched to a gene. This CDR3 contains 14 residues. Germline V gives CDR1 GTSNPN, CDR2 SVGIG (reference sequence). CDR3 sequence: CACSGTSRTDTQYF. The CDR3 region has the DNA TGTGCCTGCTCCGGGACTAGCAGAACAGATACGCAGTATTTT.

J is TRBJ2-1 and V is TRBV27; 8 bases are a match to TRBD2. With V trimmed by 4 bases and J by 0 bases, 8 bases remained unmatched. The length of the CDR3 is 17 residues. Germline V gene lookup returns CDR1 MNHEY and CDR2 SMNVEV (reference sequence). This CDR3 reads CASSSPGGGSSYNEQFF. The CDR3 bases are TGTGCCAGCAGTTCTCCGGGGGGGGGAAGCTCCTACAATGAGCAGTTCTTC.

This clone came up a few times. The rearrangement links TRBV4-1 to TRBJ1-4; 9 positions agree with TRBD1. With V trimmed by 0 bases and J by 6 bases, 2 bases remained unmatched. From germline, CDR1 is MGHRA and CDR2 YSYEKL. The CDR3 loop spans 15 amino acids. The CDR3 sequence is CASSQEQGADEKLFF. The CDR3 DNA sequence: TGCGCCAGCAGCCAAGAACAGGGGGCTGATGAAAAACTGTTTTTT.

This clone was found a few times. The chain uses TRBV25-1 and TRBJ1-1; D unresolved. V was cut by 5 bases and J by 3 bases, with 10 bases left in between. The germline gives CDR1 MGHDK, CDR2 SYGVNS. The CDR3 contains 13 residues. CDR3 in amino acids: CASSYTVDTEAFF. DNA for the CDR3: TGTGCCAGCAGTTATACAGTGGACACTGAAGCTTTCTTT.

This chain uses TRBV29-1 with TRBJ1-1; D possibly corresponds to TRBD1 (5 bases). V was pared by 5 bases and J by 7 bases, with 11 bases between. The germline V gene encodes CDR1 SQVTM and CDR2 ANQGSEA. This CDR3 spans 11 amino acids. Here the CDR3 DNA reads TGCAGCGTTTCGGGGGGGAGTGAAGCTTTCTTT. Encoded protein: CSVSGGSEAFF.

This chain connects TRBV29-1 to TRBJ1-2; the D is unclear. Trimming stripped 1 base from V and 0 bases from J, with 6 bases between. The CDR3 extends over 13 amino acids. Germline V CDR1 and CDR2: SQVTM, ANQGSEA. The DNA for the CDR3 is TGCAGCGTTGAAGGGACTACTAACTATGGCTACACCTTC. Encoded protein: CSVEGTTNYGYTF.

The chain carries TRBV15 and TRBJ1-6, with D hard to call. With 3 bases removed from V and 2 bases from J, the gap between germline ends came to 11 bases. Germline CDR1 and CDR2: LNHNV and YYDKDF (reference sequence). CDR3 length: 16 amino acids. The CDR3 DNA follows: TGTGCCACCAGCAGGGAGGCCTTCGCCTATAATTCACCCCTCCACTTT. It codes for CATSREAFAYNSPLHF.

The chain carries TRBV20-1 and TRBJ2-1; D not resolved. This CDR3 comprises 11 residues. The germline V and J ends were trimmed by 1 base and 7 bases, with 5 bases remaining between them. Germline CDR1 and CDR2: DFQATT and SNEGSKA (reference sequence). The CDR3 DNA reads as TGCAGTGCTAGAGTCATTAATGAGCAGTTCTTC. Its translation: CSARVINEQFF.

This rearrangement joins TRBV4-3 to TRBJ2-7; TRBD2 is a possible D gene (6 bases). In germline, CDR1 is LGHNA, CDR2 YSLEER. Deletions cut 3 bases from V and 4 bases from J, with 16 bases between. This CDR3 has 15 residues. CDR3 amino acids: CASSQERGGEYEQYF. CDR3 in DNA: TGCGCCAGCAGCCAGGAGCGAGGAGGGGAGTACGAGCAGTACTTC.

The chain is built from TRBV7-9 and TRBJ2-1; 7 positions match TRBD2. V shed 7 bases, J shed 9 bases, and the junction held 9 bases outside the gene matches. This CDR3 has 13 amino acids. Germline V gene data show CDR1 as SEHNR and CDR2 as FQNEAQ (reference sequence). The CDR3 DNA is TGTGCCAGCACCCCGGGCGGGGGAATTGAGCAGTTCTTC. It codes for CASTPGGGIEQFF.

The chain links TRBV27 to TRBJ1-1; D perhaps matches TRBD1 (6 bases). There are 13 residues in the CDR3. V lost 5 bases, J lost 2 bases, and 9 bases lay in between. The germline V gene has CDR1 MNHEY and CDR2 SMNVEV (reference sequence). CDR3 sequence reads: CASSPQGNTEAFF. CDR3 DNA: TGTGCCAGCAGTCCACAGGGCAACACTGAAGCTTTCTTT.

This clone was detected a few times. The V call is TRBV6-1, the J call TRBJ2-7, with D uncertain. Germline CDR1 reads MNHNS; CDR2 reads SASEGT. Trimming pared 4 bases from V and 0 bases from J, leaving 13 bases between. The CDR3 has 15 residues. The CDR3, as DNA: TGTGCCAGCAGTGCCCCCCCAGTCCTCTCCTACGAGCAGTACTTC. Protein product: CASSAPPVLSYEQYF.

V gene TRBV27 combines with J gene TRBJ2-2, with 10 bases aligning to TRBD1. The CDR3 runs 15 residues. Germline V gene data show CDR1 as MNHEY and CDR2 as SMNVEV (reference sequence). V lost 10 bases and J lost 5; bases outside the gene matches: 10. The CDR3 loop is CATRPGQGWTGELFF. CDR3 bases: TGTGCCACCCGGCCGGGACAGGGGTGGACCGGGGAGCTGTTTTTT.

The gene calls are TRBV2 and TRBJ1-1, with D possibly TRBD1 on 6 matching bases. V was shortened by 2 bases and J by 4 bases, with 14 bases between the two germline ends. Germline-derived CDR1 and CDR2 are SNHLY and FYNNEI. The CDR3 loop spans 15 amino acids. The CDR3 DNA is TGTGCCAGCAGTGAATTTAGGACAGAGTTCACTGAAGCTTTCTTT. Encoded protein: CASSEFRTEFTEAFF. The full variable domain, rest sourced from reference TRBV2 and TRBJ1-1, is EPEVTQTPSHQVTQMGQEVILRCVPISNHLYFYWYRQILGQKVEFLVSFYNNEISEKSEIFDDQFSVERPDGSNFTLKIRSTKLEDSAMYFCASSEFRTEFTEAFFGQGTRLTVV.

V is TRBV7-6 and J is TRBJ2-1, with TRBD2 matching over 10 bases. The germline gives CDR1 SGHVS, CDR2 FNYEAQ. J gave up 4 bases and V 0 bases, and 6 bases lay outside the gene matches. This CDR3 spans 17 amino acids. CDR3 amino acids: CASSLAGGLAEYNEQFF. The CDR3 bases are TGTGCCAGCAGCTTAGCGGGAGGACTAGCGGAATACAATGAGCAGTTCTTC. Complete variable domain (other parts from reference TRBV7-6 and TRBJ2-1): GAGVSQSPRYKVTKRGQDVALRCDPISGHVSLYWYRQALGQGPEFLTYFNYEAQQDKSGLPNDRFSAERPEGSISTLTIQRTEQRDSAMYRCASSLAGGLAEYNEQFFGPGTRLTVL.